This T cell receptor delta chain came from a study of γδ T cells in repeated Plasmodium falciparum infection. TCRdb reprocessed the multiplex PCR reads through CATT. The sample includes 53,000 or so delta-chain clones, roughly 1.9% of them seen just once. Bulk repertoires came from Vgamma9/Vdelta2+ or Vdelta2-negative gammadelta T cells flow-sorted from PBMC. V shed 6 bases and J 0 bases; nucleotides not matched to a gene: 28. Germline loops: CDR1 GEAIGNYY, CDR2 EKD. CDR3 length equals 22 residues. Remarks on this clone: This likely came from a read error, as a far larger clone is one base away. The sample has other DNA sequences that encode this CDR3 too.

The receptor comes from a pool of human donors (malaria-infected and uninfected, not separated). Sequenced: gamma-delta T cells from blood. The rearrangement joins TRDV2 to TRDJ1; 9 bases line up with TRDD3. The J gene, left out of TCRdb, was set here by checking the DNA against germline. The CDR3 loop is CACPRNREGGYNHPLYTDKLIF. In DNA, the CDR3 is TGTGCCTGTCCCCGCAATCGGGAAGGGGGATACAACCACCCACTGTACACCGATAAACTCATCTTT.